A single T cell receptor (beta chain) is shown here with its context. Its antigen is undetermined. CDR1 and CDR2 (germline): SGHNT, YYREEE (reference sequence). Trimming removed 0 bases from V and 2 bases from J, with 3 bases in between. CDR3 length: 13 amino acids. MiXCR, applied by TCRdb to the 5' RACE reads, yields one record per CDR3 protein. This sample has around 500,000 distinct CDR3 sequences, with 11% to 15% found just once. The record originates from a study of identical twins. Study observations and caveats: Cord blood's abundant beta clonotypes had fewer insertions, unlike memory repertoires. Twin pairs' shared out-of-frame alpha sequences were enriched in low generation probability.

The same data also contributed to another study, on yellow fever vaccine responses in identical twins.

Sequencing used CD4+ T cells sorted from blood. This sequence was found in a woman in her late teens or twenties in good health. The chain links TRBV5-4 to TRBJ1-3, with D unresolved. Written as DNA, the CDR3 is TGTGCCAGCAGCTTGGTCACTGGAAACACCATATATTTT. Protein: CASSLVTGNTIYF. Supplemented by reference TRBV5-4 and TRBJ1-3, the full variable domain reads ETGVTQSPTHLIKTRGQQVTLRCSSQSGHNTVSWYQQALGQGPQFIFQYYREEENGRGNFPPRFSGLQFPNYSSELNVNALELDDSALYLCASSLVTGNTIYFGEGSWLTVV.